This TCR beta chain was identified during a study of shared clonotypes between healthy human individuals. For each subset, genomic DNA was distributed in equal portions over several immunoSEQ plates. Clones were sequenced by immunoSEQ multiplex PCR, and TCRdb holds only the in-frame ones, with some missing. Of around 1,900,000 clones listed, about 94% are singletons. This clone was picked up one time. The CDR3 is 16 amino acids. Germline V gene lookup returns CDR1 MDHEN and CDR2 SYDVKM. Trimming left V 3 bases short and J 7 bases short, with 19 bases between. CD45RO-negative, CCR7-positively selected cells formed the naive CD8 fraction, excluding terminally differentiated effector memory CD45RA+ cells. None of the donors, who were healthy HIV-negative adults, had recently had acute infections or vaccinations.

This receptor was identified in a man aged 18 to 29 in good health. Some clones in this sample may be carry-over from other donors' samples. The sequencing sample was made of naive CD8+ T cells from PBMCs. The V call is TRBV28, the J call TRBJ2-1; D is ambiguous. In DNA, the CDR3 is TGTGCCAGCAGTTTGATCCCAGCAGTCCCATGGAATGAGCAGTTCTTC. This encodes CASSLIPAVPWNEQFF.